The 21 T cell receptor beta chains presented below share a single source sample, sequenced in a study of cytomegalovirus exposure and HLA in healthy donors. In the PCR, 60 Vbeta and 13 Jbeta primers were used. Profiling relied on immunoSEQ multiplex PCR, and the TCRdb table lists in-frame clones only, not all of them. This table holds approximately 99,000 clones, around 80% found once. The sample comprised PBMCs. The receptors here all came from a male donor in good health and CMV-seropositive.

This rearrangement joins TRBV4-2 to TRBJ2-5; 11 bases map to TRBD1. The germline V gene encodes CDR1 LGHNA and CDR2 YNFKEQ. V was clipped by 4 bases and J by 3 bases; unmatched bases: 1. The CDR3 totals 14 residues. The CDR3 nucleotides are TGTGCCAGCAGCCGGACAGGGGGCAAAGAGACCCAGTACTTC. The encoded protein is CASSRTGGKETQYF.

The CDR3 nucleotides are TGCAGCGTTGAGTTGGCGTCTCCACTAAGGGAGCAGTTCTTC. Translation gives CSVELASPLREQFF. V gene TRBV29-1 combines with J gene TRBJ2-1; D remains ambiguous. The CDR3 totals 14 residues. Trimming took 3 bases from V and 10 from J, leaving 19 bases between them. Germline assignment: CDR1 SQVTM and CDR2 ANQGSEA.

There are a few counts of this clone. The chain has TRBV27 and TRBJ1-6, with D possibly TRBD1 on 5 matching bases. The V and J ends lost 2 bases and 7 bases respectively, with 12 bases between them. Germline values: CDR1 MNHEY, CDR2 SMNVEV (reference sequence). The length of the CDR3 is 15 residues. The CDR3 protein is CASSLAGLGNSPLHF. The CDR3 nucleotides read TGTGCCAGCAGTTTAGCAGGGCTGGGGAATTCACCCCTCCACTTT.

The rearrangement joins TRBV6-5 to TRBJ2-3; 9 bases align to TRBD2. In germline, CDR1 is MNHEY, CDR2 SVGAGI. The CDR3 is 16 amino acids. Trimming cost V 0 bases and J 2 bases; bases outside gene matches: 3. CDR3 sequence: CASSYSLAGDTDTQYF. The CDR3 DNA reads TGTGCCAGCAGTTACTCATTAGCGGGGGACACAGATACGCAGTATTTT.

The V and J genes are TRBV5-6 and TRBJ1-1; D is unclear. The length of the CDR3 is 15 residues. Germline CDR1 is SGHDT and CDR2 is YYEEEE. V shed 5 bases and J shed 1 base, with 15 bases lying between them. CDR3 nucleotides: TGTGCCAGCAGGGAAATGACAACGACGAACACTGAAGCTTTCTTT. It encodes CASREMTTTNTEAFF. The full variable domain, completed using reference TRBV5-6 and TRBJ1-1, is DAGVTQSPTHLIKTRGQQVTLRCSPKSGHDTVSWYQQALGQGPQFIFQYYEEEERQRGNFPDRFSGHQFPNYSSELNVNALLLGDSALYLCASREMTTTNTEAFFGQGTRLTVV.

V gene TRBV30 combines with J gene TRBJ2-5; tentative D call: TRBD1 (5 bases). Looked up from germline, CDR1 is GTSNPN and CDR2 is SVGIG (reference sequence). The CDR3 contains 14 residues. V dropped 0 bases and J dropped 7 bases, with 15 bases sitting between them. CDR3 in amino acids: CAWSVLIFQGTQYF. CDR3 nucleotide sequence: TGTGCCTGGAGTGTCCTCATCTTCCAGGGGACCCAGTACTTC.

This chain connects TRBV2 to TRBJ2-5; D perhaps matches TRBD2 (6 bases). Germline lookup yields CDR1 SNHLY and CDR2 FYNNEI. CDR3 length: 15 amino acids. Between the trimmed V and J ends, which lost 6 bases and 4 bases, there was a span of 18 bases. This CDR3 is CASRVGSGGGETQYF. In nucleotides, the CDR3 is TGTGCCAGCAGAGTAGGCTCCGGGGGTGGAGAGACCCAGTACTTC. Drawing the rest from reference TRBV2 and TRBJ2-5, the complete variable domain is EPEVTQTPSHQVTQMGQEVILRCVPISNHLYFYWYRQILGQKVEFLVSFYNNEISEKSEIFDDQFSVERPDGSNFTLKIRSTKLEDSAMYFCASRVGSGGGETQYFGPGTRLLVL.

The chain joins TRBV11-2 to TRBJ2-1; 8 positions agree with TRBD2. CDR1 is SGHAT and CDR2 is FQNNGV in the germline V gene. J gave up 4 bases and V 4 bases, and 3 bases lay outside the gene matches. The CDR3 has 14 residues. The CDR3 reads CASSSGGIYNEQFF. The CDR3 coding sequence is TGTGCCAGCAGCTCGGGGGGGATATACAATGAGCAGTTCTTC.

This chain uses TRBV19 with TRBJ2-7; weak D call: TRBD2 (6 bases). CDR1 and CDR2 from the germline V gene are LNHDA and SQIVND (reference sequence). V lost 5 bases and J lost 4, with 18 bases in between. The CDR3 loop spans 15 amino acids. The CDR3 bases are TGTGCCAGTAGTCCTGGGACTGTTGGTCTTTACGAGCAGTACTTC. Its translation: CASSPGTVGLYEQYF.

The V and J genes are TRBV6-5 and TRBJ2-7; a weak D match, TRBD1 (8 bases). The CDR3 runs to 14 residues. Trimming removed 6 bases from V and 3 bases from J, with 15 bases in between. Germline values: CDR1 MNHEY, CDR2 SVGAGI. The CDR3 DNA reads as TGTGCCAGCAGGGGAGGGACAGGCAACTACGAGCAGTACTTC. This translates into CASRGGTGNYEQYF.

The rearrangement joins TRBV5-1 to TRBJ1-4, with a weak D call TRBD1 (5 bases). The CDR3 extends over 16 amino acids. Germline loops: CDR1 SGHRS, CDR2 YFSETQ. The V end lost 2 bases, the J end lost 2 bases, and 13 bases lay between the germline ends. CDR3 sequence (DNA): TGCGCCAGCAGCTTAAGACAGATTGGGACTAATGAAAAACTGTTTTTT. Its protein product is CASSLRQIGTNEKLFF.

This clone was seen a few times. This sequence joins TRBV30 and TRBJ2-5; D not certain. Germline CDR1 GTSNPN, CDR2 SVGIG (reference sequence). The ends were cut back, 7 bases at V and 2 bases at J, with 8 bases in the middle. This CDR3 comprises 11 residues. The CDR3 DNA reads TGTGCCTCCCGCGGTCAAGAGACCCAGTACTTC. Its translation is CASRGQETQYF.

The chain carries TRBV14 and TRBJ1-2; D gene unclear. The CDR3 has 13 amino acids. Germline V gives CDR1 SGHDN, CDR2 FVKESK. Trimming removed 4 bases at V and 5 bases at J, with 11 bases between. As DNA, the CDR3 is TGTGCCAGCAGCCCGTCTGCGGGGTATGGCTACACCTTC. Translating gives CASSPSAGYGYTF. Full variable domain (outside the CDR3, taken from reference TRBV14 and TRBJ1-2): EAGVTQFPSHSVIEKGQTVTLRCDPISGHDNLYWYRRVMGKEIKFLLHFVKESKQDESGMPNNRFLAERTGGTYSTLKVQPAELEDSGVYFCASSPSAGYGYTFGSGTRLTVV.

The V gene is TRBV28, the J gene TRBJ1-2; TRBD1 aligns across 7 bases. CDR3 size: 14 residues. V dropped 6 bases and J dropped 4; count of bases not matched to a gene: 8. CDR1 is MDHEN, CDR2 SYDVKM, per germline. The CDR3: CASRPGTDLYGYTF. CDR3 in DNA: TGTGCCAGCAGGCCAGGGACAGACCTCTATGGCTACACCTTC.

The rearrangement uses TRBV2 and TRBJ2-3; TRBD2 might be the D (6 bases). The CDR3 loop spans 14 amino acids. V was trimmed by 5 bases and J by 0 bases, leaving 9 bases between them. CDR1 and CDR2 (germline): SNHLY, FYNNEI. The CDR3 DNA reads TGTGCCAGCAGTAGACTAGTGAGCACAGATACGCAGTATTTT. Translation gives CASSRLVSTDTQYF.

This clone was picked up one time. V usage is TRBV7-6 and J usage is TRBJ2-3, with D possibly matching TRBD2 (5 bases). V lost 1 base to trimming and J lost 2 bases, with 13 bases between them. Germline V gene sequence: CDR1 SGHVS, CDR2 FNYEAQ. CDR3 length: 16 amino acids. The CDR3, as DNA: TGTGCCAGCAGCTTAGGAGGGTGGGGAGACACAGATACGCAGTATTTT. Its protein product is CASSLGGWGDTDTQYF.

The rearrangement joins TRBV7-9 to TRBJ1-4, with 9 positions matching TRBD1. CDR1 and CDR2 (germline): SEHNR, FQNEAQ (reference sequence). V lost 5 bases to trimming and J lost 8 bases; unmatched junction nucleotides: 6. The CDR3 contains 14 residues. Here the CDR3 reads CASSPTGGGEKLFF. The CDR3 nucleotides are TGTGCCAGCAGCCCGACAGGGGGGGGCGAAAAACTGTTTTTT.

The V gene is TRBV7-9, the J gene TRBJ2-3; 8 bases match TRBD2. From germline, CDR1 is SEHNR and CDR2 FQNEAQ (reference sequence). After removal of 5 bases from V and 1 base from J, the junction contained 5 bases not matched to a gene. The CDR3 loop spans 15 amino acids. As DNA, the CDR3 is TGTGCCAGCAGCCCCTGGCGGGGGGGCACAGATACGCAGTATTTT. This encodes CASSPWRGGTDTQYF.

The CDR3 nucleotides read TGTGCCAGCTCACTAGGGGTTGGCACTGAAGCTTTCTTT. Its protein product is CASSLGVGTEAFF. The V gene is TRBV18, the J gene TRBJ1-1, with D possibly being TRBD1 (5 bases). CDR3 length equals 13 residues. From germline, CDR1 is KGHSH and CDR2 LQKENI. V lost 4 bases and J lost 4, with 10 bases in between.

The chain joins TRBV7-9 to TRBJ2-1; the D is unclear. The V and J ends lost 6 bases and 8 bases respectively, with 14 bases between them. This CDR3 spans 13 amino acids. Germline CDR1 reads SEHNR; CDR2 reads FQNEAQ (reference sequence). This CDR3 reads CASRWAGWDEQFF. In DNA, the CDR3 is TGTGCCAGCAGGTGGGCAGGCTGGGATGAGCAGTTCTTC.

This chain joins TRBV6-6 and TRBJ1-1; D may be TRBD1 (6 bases). From germline, CDR1 is MNHNY and CDR2 SVGAGI (reference sequence). Trimming left V 3 bases short and J 3 bases short, with 14 bases between. The CDR3 has 15 residues. The CDR3 here is CASSYGGAGDTEAFF. The DNA of the CDR3 is TGTGCCAGCAGTTATGGGGGGGCCGGAGACACTGAAGCTTTCTTT.